This record looks at one T cell receptor beta chain sequence and its context. The source of the sample is a study of shared clonotypes between healthy human individuals. Study in general: Researchers assigned three CD4 naive, three CD4 memory, two CD8 naive and one CD8 memory plate to each donor.

Clones were sequenced by immunoSEQ multiplex PCR, and TCRdb holds only the in-frame ones, with some missing. The table lists about 820,000 clones, 80% to 95% of them singletons. The CDR3 sequence is 15 residues long. The germline CDR1 and CDR2 sequences are SEHNR and FQNEAQ (reference sequence). Trimming cost V 4 bases and J 4 bases, with 16 bases left between them. Naive CD8 isolation took CD45RO-negative cells positively selected for CCR7 and excluded terminally differentiated effector memory CD45RA+ cells. Sequencing used naive CD8+ T cells sorted from blood. This TCR was sampled from a man between 25 and 39 years old in good health. The chain has TRBV7-9 and TRBJ1-2; the D gene is possibly TRBD1 (6 bases). This CDR3 reads CASSWGHDRSYGYTF. In nucleotides, the CDR3 is TGTGCCAGCAGCTGGGGACACGACAGAAGCTATGGCTACACCTTC.